This T cell receptor beta chain is drawn from a study of cytomegalovirus exposure and HLA in healthy donors. Whole-study results and caveats: Equally common other TCR beta chains were less clonally expanded than HLA-associated ones, a later analysis found.

Use of 60 Vbeta and 13 Jbeta primers characterized the PCR. Assay used: immunoSEQ multiplex PCR; TCRdb lists only in-frame clones, some missing. This table holds about 140,000 clones, around 80% found once. The donors comprised healthy bone marrow donors. On this clone itself: The antigen is unknown.

The TCR was taken from a man between 35 and 55 years old in good health and CMV-seropositive. The sequenced material came from PBMCs.

CDR3 residues: CATLADSGSNQPQHF. Here the CDR3 DNA reads TGTGCCACCCTAGCGGACAGCGGTAGCAATCAGCCCCAGCATTTT. The chain links TRBV19 to TRBJ1-5, with TRBD1 as a possible D gene (6 bases). V lost 10 bases, J lost 0 bases, and 16 bases lay in between. Per the germline V gene, CDR1 is LNHDA and CDR2 is SQIVND (reference sequence). There are 15 residues in the CDR3.